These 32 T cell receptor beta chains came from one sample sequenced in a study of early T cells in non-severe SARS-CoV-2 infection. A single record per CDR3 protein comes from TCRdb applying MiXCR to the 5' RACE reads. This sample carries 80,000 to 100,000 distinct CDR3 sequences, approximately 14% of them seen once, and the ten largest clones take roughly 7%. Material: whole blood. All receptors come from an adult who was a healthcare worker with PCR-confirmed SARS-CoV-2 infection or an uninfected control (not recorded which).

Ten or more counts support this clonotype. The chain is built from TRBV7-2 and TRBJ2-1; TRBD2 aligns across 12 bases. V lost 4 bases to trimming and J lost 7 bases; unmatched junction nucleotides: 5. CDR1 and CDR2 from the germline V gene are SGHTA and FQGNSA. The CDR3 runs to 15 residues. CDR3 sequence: CASSSGTSGLNEQFF. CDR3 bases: TGTGCCAGCAGCTCCGGGACTAGCGGGTTAAATGAGCAGTTCTTC.

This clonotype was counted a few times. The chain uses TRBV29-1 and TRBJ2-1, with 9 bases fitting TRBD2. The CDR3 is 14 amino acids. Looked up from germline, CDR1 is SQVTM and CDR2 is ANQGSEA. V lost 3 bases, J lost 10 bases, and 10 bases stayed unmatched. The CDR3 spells CSVEGSGREGEQFF. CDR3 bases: TGCAGCGTTGAGGGTAGCGGGAGAGAAGGAGAGCAGTTCTTC.

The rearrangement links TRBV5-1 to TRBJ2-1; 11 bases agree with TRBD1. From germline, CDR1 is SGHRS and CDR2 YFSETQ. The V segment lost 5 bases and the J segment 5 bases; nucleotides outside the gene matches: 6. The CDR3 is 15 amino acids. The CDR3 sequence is CASSSGTGGNNEQFF. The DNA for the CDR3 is TGCGCCAGCAGTTCCGGGACAGGGGGGAACAATGAGCAGTTCTTC. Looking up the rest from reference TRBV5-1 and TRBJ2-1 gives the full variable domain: KAGVTQTPRYLIKTRGQQVTLSCSPISGHRSVSWYQQTPGQGLQFLFEYFSETQRNKGNFPGRFSGRQFSNSRSEMNVSTLELGDSALYLCASSSGTGGNNEQFFGPGTRLTVL.

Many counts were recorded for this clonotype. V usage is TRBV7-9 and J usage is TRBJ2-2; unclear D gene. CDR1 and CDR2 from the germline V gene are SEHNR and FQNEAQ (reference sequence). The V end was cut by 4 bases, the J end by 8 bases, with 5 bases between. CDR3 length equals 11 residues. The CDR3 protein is CASSSVGELFF. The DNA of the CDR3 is TGTGCCAGCAGCTCTGTAGGGGAGCTGTTTTTT.

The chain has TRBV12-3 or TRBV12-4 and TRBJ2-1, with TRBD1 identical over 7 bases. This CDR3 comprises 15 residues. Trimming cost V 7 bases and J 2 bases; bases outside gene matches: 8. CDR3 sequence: CASIRRGQAYNEQFF. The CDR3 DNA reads TGTGCCAGCATTAGAAGGGGGCAGGCCTACAATGAGCAGTTCTTC.

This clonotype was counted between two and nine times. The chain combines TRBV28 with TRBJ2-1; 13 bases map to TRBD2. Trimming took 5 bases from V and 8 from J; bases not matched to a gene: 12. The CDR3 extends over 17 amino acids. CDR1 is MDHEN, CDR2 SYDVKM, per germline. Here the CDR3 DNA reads TGTGCCAGCAGTCCTCGATTGACTAGCGGGAGGTACGATGAGCAGTTCTTC. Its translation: CASSPRLTSGRYDEQFF. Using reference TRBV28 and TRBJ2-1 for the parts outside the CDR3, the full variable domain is DVKVTQSSRYLVKRTGEKVFLECVQDMDHENMFWYRQDPGLGLRLIYFSYDVKMKEKGDIPEGYSVSREKKERFSLILESASTNQTSMYLCASSPRLTSGRYDEQFFGPGTRLTVL.

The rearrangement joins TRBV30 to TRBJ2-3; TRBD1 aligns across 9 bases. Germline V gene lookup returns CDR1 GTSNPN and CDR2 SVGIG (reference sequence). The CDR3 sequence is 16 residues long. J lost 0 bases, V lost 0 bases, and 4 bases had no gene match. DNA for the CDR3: TGTGCCTGGAGTGTACAACAGGGGGCTAGCACAGATACGCAGTATTTT. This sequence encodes CAWSVQQGASTDTQYF.

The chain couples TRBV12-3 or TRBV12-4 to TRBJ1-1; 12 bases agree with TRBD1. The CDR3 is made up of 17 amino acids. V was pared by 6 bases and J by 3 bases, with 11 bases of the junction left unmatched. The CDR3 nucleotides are TGTGCCAGCAGATCGGGACAGGGGGCGCGTAAGGACACTGAAGCTTTCTTT. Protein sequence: CASRSGQGARKDTEAFF.

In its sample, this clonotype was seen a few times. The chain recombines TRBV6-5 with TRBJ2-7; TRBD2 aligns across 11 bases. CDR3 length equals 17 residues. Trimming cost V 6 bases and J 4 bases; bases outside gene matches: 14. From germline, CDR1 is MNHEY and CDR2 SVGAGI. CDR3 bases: TGTGCCAGCAGGTACCTAAAAACTAGCGGGAGAGGGTACGAGCAGTACTTC. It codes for CASRYLKTSGRGYEQYF.

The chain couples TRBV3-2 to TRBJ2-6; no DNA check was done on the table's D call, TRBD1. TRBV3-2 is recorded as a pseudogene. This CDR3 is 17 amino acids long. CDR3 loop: CASSQDVGQSGANVLTF. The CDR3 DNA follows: TGTGCCAGCAGCCAAGATGTGGGGCAGTCTGGGGCCAACGTCCTGACTTTC.

CDR3 region: CASSYSTGGTEAFF. Written as DNA, the CDR3 is TGTGCCAGCAGTTACTCTACAGGGGGCACTGAAGCTTTCTTT. The J gene is TRBJ1-1, the V gene TRBV6-2 or TRBV6-3; 8 nucleotides match TRBD1. The CDR3 runs 14 residues. V lost 0 bases, J lost 4 bases, and 1 base stayed unmatched. CDR1 MNHEY and CDR2 SVGEGT come from the germline V gene.

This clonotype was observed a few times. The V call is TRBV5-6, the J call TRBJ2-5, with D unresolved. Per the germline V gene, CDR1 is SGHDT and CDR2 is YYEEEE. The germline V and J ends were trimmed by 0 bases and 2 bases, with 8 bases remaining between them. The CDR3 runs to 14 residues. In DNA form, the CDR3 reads TGTGCCAGCAGCTTGGTGGTAGCTCAAGAGACCCAGTACTTC. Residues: CASSLVVAQETQYF.

CDR3 coding DNA: TGTGCCAGCAGCGCCCTAGCGGGAGGATACAATGAGCAGTTCTTC. Translated: CASSALAGGYNEQFF. The rearrangement joins TRBV3-1 to TRBJ2-1; TRBD2 agrees at 11 bases. The CDR3 has 15 residues. Germline CDR1 reads LGHDT; CDR2 reads YNNKEL (reference sequence). V gave up 5 bases and J gave up 4 bases; unmatched junction bases: 4.

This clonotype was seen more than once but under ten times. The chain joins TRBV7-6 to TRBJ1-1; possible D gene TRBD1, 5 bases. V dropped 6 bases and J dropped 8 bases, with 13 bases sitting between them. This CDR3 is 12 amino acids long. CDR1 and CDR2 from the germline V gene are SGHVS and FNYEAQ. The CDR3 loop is CASRTQAGEAFF. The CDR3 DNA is TGTGCCAGCAGGACACAGGCAGGCGAAGCTTTCTTT.

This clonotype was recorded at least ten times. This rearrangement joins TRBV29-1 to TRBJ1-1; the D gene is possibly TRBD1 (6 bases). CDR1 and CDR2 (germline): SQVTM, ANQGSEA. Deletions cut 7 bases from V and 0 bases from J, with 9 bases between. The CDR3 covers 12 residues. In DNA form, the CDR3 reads TGCAGCGCGGGACAAATGAACACTGAAGCTTTCTTT. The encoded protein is CSAGQMNTEAFF.

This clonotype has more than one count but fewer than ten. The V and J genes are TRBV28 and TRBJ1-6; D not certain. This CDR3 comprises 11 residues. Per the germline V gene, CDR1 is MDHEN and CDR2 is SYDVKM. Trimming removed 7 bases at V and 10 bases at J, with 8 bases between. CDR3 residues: CASTTYSPLHF. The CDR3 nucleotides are TGTGCCAGCACCACATACTCACCCCTCCACTTT.

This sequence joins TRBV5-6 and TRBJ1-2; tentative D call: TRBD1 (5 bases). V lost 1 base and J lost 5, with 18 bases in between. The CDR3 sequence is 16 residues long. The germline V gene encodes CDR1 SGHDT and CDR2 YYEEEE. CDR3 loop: CASSLPGKSAYYGYTF. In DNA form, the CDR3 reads TGTGCCAGCAGCTTGCCAGGGAAGTCCGCCTATTATGGCTACACCTTC.

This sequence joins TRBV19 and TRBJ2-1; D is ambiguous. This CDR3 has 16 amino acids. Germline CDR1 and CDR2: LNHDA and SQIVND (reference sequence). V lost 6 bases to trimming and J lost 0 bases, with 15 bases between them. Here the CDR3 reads CASRGNRRSSYNEQFF. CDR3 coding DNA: TGTGCCAGTAGGGGTAACCGGAGAAGCTCCTACAATGAGCAGTTCTTC.

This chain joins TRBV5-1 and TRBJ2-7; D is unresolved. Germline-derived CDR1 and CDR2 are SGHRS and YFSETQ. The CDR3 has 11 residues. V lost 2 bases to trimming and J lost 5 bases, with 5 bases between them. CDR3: CASSFPHEQYF. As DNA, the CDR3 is TGCGCCAGCAGCTTTCCACACGAGCAGTACTTC.

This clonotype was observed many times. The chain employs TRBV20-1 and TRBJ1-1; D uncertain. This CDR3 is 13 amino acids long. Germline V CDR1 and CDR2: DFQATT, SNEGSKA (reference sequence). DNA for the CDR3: TGCAGAGCAATTTCGGATATGAACACTGAAGCTTTCTTT. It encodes CRAISDMNTEAFF.

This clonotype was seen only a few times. The CDR3 is CASSGRAGVAGGGELFF. DNA of the CDR3: TGCGCCAGCAGTGGTCGAGCGGGAGTAGCAGGGGGCGGGGAGCTGTTTTTT. The rearrangement uses TRBV10-2 and TRBJ2-2; possibly TRBD2 for D (8 bases). Trimming removed 4 bases from V and 7 bases from J, with 22 bases in between. Germline V CDR1 and CDR2: WSHSY, SAAADI. The CDR3 extends over 17 amino acids.

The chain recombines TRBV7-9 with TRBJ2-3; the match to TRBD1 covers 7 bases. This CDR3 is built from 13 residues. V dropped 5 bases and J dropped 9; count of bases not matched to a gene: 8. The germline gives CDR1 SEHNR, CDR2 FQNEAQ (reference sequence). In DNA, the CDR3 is TGTGCCAGCAGCCCCAAAGACAGGGAAACGCAGTATTTT. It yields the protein CASSPKDRETQYF.

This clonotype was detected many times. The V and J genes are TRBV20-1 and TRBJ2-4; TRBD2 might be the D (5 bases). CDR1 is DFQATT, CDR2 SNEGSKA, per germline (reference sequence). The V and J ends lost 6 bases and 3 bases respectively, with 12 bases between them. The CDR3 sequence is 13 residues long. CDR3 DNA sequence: TGCAGTGCCCCCCTAGCCGGCAAAAACATTCAGTACTTC. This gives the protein CSAPLAGKNIQYF.

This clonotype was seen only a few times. The DNA for the CDR3 is TGTGCCAGCAGCTTAGGACCGGCCGGGGAGCTGTTTTTT. This encodes CASSLGPAGELFF. The chain couples TRBV7-9 to TRBJ2-2; D is unresolved. Germline CDR1 is SEHNR and CDR2 is FQNEAQ (reference sequence). Trimming shortened V by 1 base and J by 6 bases, and 6 bases separated the two germline ends. CDR3 length equals 13 residues.

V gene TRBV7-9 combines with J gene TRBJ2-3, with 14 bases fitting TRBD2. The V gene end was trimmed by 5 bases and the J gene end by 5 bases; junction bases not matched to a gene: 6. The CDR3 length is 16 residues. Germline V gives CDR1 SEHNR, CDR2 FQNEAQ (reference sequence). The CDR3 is CASSGGLAGDRDTQYF. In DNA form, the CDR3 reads TGTGCCAGCAGCGGGGGACTAGCGGGAGATCGAGATACGCAGTATTTT. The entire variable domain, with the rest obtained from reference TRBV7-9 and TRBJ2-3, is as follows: DTGVSQNPRHKITKRGQNVTFRCDPISEHNRLYWYRQTLGQGPEFLTYFQNEAQLEKSRLLSDRFSAERPKGSFSTLEIQRTEQGDSAMYLCASSGGLAGDRDTQYFGPGTRLTVL.

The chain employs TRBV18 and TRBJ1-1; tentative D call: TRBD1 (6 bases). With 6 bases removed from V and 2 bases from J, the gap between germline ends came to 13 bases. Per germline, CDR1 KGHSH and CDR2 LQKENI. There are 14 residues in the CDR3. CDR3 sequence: CASSRLQGNTEAFF. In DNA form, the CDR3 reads TGTGCCAGCTCGCGGTTACAGGGAAACACTGAAGCTTTCTTT.

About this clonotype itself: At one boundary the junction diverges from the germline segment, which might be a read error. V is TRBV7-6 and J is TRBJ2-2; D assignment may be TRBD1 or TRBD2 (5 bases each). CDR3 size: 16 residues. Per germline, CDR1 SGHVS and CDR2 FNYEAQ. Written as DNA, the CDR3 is TGTACCAGCAGCTTAATTTCCGGGGCCAACGCCGGGGAGCTGTTTTTT. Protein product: CTSSLISGANAGELFF. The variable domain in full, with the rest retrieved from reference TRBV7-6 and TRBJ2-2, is GAGVSQSPRYKVTKRGQDVALRCDPISGHVSLYWYRQALGQGPEFLTYFNYEAQQDKSGLPNDRFSAERPEGSISTLTIQRTEQRDSAMYRCTSSLISGANAGELFFGEGSRLTVL.

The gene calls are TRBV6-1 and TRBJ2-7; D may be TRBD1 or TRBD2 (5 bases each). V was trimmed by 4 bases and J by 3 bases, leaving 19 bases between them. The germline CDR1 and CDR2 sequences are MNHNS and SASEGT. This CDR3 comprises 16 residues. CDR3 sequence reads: CASSGGGPGRDYEQYF. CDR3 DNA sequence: TGTGCCAGCAGTGGCGGCGGACCGGGACGCGACTACGAGCAGTACTTC.

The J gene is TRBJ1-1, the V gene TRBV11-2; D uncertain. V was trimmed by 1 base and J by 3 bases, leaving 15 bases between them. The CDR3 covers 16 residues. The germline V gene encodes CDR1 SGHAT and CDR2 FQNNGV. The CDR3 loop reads CASSLAPEERDTEAFF. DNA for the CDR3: TGTGCCAGCAGCTTAGCCCCGGAAGAACGGGACACTGAAGCTTTCTTT.

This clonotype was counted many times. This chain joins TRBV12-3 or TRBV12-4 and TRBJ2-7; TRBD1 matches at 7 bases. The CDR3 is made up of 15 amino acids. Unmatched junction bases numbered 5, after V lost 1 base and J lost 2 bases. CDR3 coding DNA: TGTGCCAGCAGTTTAGGGGGACAGTTCACCTACGAGCAGTACTTC. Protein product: CASSLGGQFTYEQYF.

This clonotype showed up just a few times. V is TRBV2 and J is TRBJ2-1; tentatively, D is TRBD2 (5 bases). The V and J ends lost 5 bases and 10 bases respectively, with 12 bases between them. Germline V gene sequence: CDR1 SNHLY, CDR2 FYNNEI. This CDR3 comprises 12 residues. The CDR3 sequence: CASSRTPLEQFF. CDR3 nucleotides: TGTGCCAGCAGTCGGACTCCCCTGGAGCAGTTCTTC.

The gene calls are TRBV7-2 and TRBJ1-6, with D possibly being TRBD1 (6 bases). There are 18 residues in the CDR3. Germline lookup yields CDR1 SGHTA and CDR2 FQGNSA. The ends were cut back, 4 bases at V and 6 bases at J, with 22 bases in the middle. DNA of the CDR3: TGTGCCAGCAGCTATACTTCGGGACACATGCAACCTAATTCACCCCTCCACTTT. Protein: CASSYTSGHMQPNSPLHF.